Following are 18 T cell receptor beta chains from one sample sequenced in a study of blood T cell repertoires in COVID-19. The method was immunoSEQ multiplex PCR; TCRdb's version includes in-frame clones alone and lacks a portion of them. The sample includes 140,000 or so clones, around 85% of them seen just once. Sequenced sample: peripheral blood. These TCRs come from a woman of 80 years or more with acute or convalescent COVID-19.

The CDR3 DNA follows: TGTGCCAGCAGTCTTGGGACAGGGGACAATCAGCCCCAGCATTTT. Its translation is CASSLGTGDNQPQHF. The chain couples TRBV6-5 to TRBJ1-5; TRBD1 agrees at 10 bases. The CDR3 covers 15 residues. Germline V gives CDR1 MNHEY, CDR2 SVGAGI. V trimming: 5 bases; J trimming: 3 bases; junction bases outside the gene matches: 4.

This clone was detected a few times. The V call is TRBV29-1, the J call TRBJ1-1; D gene ambiguous. Trimming took 6 bases from V and 1 from J, leaving 12 bases between them. The CDR3 sequence is 13 residues long. The germline gives CDR1 SQVTM, CDR2 ANQGSEA. The CDR3 coding sequence is TGCAGCGTCGCAATCGGGAGGAACACTGAAGCTTTCTTT. This encodes CSVAIGRNTEAFF.

This rearrangement joins TRBV5-1 to TRBJ1-2, with D possibly being TRBD1 (5 bases). Germline V gene data show CDR1 as SGHRS and CDR2 as YFSETQ. The V end was cut by 0 bases, the J end by 3 bases, with 18 bases between. CDR3 length equals 17 residues. For the CDR3, the DNA is TGCGCCAGCAGCTTGGACAACAGACAGAGGAGCGACTATGGCTACACCTTC. Its protein is CASSLDNRQRSDYGYTF.

The chain recombines TRBV7-3 with TRBJ2-5; TRBD2 agrees at 8 bases. Germline V gene sequence: CDR1 SGHTA, CDR2 FQGTGA. Trimming cost V 5 bases and J 1 base; bases outside gene matches: 3. This CDR3 region has 14 residues. The CDR3 DNA reads as TGTGCCAGCAGCCCAAGCGGGGGCCAAGAGACCCAGTACTTC. Translated, it gives CASSPSGGQETQYF.

V gene TRBV19 combines with J gene TRBJ1-3; D possibly corresponds to TRBD1 (6 bases). The CDR3 runs 16 residues. The V gene lost 4 bases and the J gene lost 0 bases, with 13 bases spanning the gap. CDR1 and CDR2 from the germline V gene are LNHDA and SQIVND (reference sequence). CDR3 DNA sequence: TGTGCCAGTAGTAACTTTCGGGACAACTCTGGAAACACCATATATTTT. It encodes CASSNFRDNSGNTIYF. The full variable domain, rest sourced from reference TRBV19 and TRBJ1-3, is DGGITQSPKYLFRKEGQNVTLSCEQNLNHDAMYWYRQDPGQGLRLIYYSQIVNDFQKGDIAEGYSVSREKKESFPLTVTSAQKNPTAFYLCASSNFRDNSGNTIYFGEGSWLTVV.

The rearrangement links TRBV12-3 or TRBV12-4 to TRBJ2-5; D is perhaps TRBD2 (6 bases). The CDR3 runs 12 residues. Trimming removed 3 bases at V and 5 bases at J, with 7 bases between. For the CDR3, the DNA is TGTGCCAGCAGTTTCGGGGGTGAGACCCAGTACTTC. Encoded protein: CASSFGGETQYF.

The chain combines TRBV19 with TRBJ1-5, with D tentatively TRBD1 (6 bases). The CDR3 totals 17 residues. Trimming took off 8 bases at V and 4 bases at J, with 24 bases between the two ends. Germline loops: CDR1 LNHDA, CDR2 SQIVND (reference sequence). The CDR3 region has the DNA TGTGCCAGTGGGAGGAATACGGGGGGAAGGGGGAATCAGCCCCAGCATTTT. It is translated as CASGRNTGGRGNQPQHF. Variable domain in full (rest from reference TRBV19 and TRBJ1-5): DGGITQSPKYLFRKEGQNVTLSCEQNLNHDAMYWYRQDPGQGLRLIYYSQIVNDFQKGDIAEGYSVSREKKESFPLTVTSAQKNPTAFYLCASGRNTGGRGNQPQHFGDGTRLSIL.

The V call is TRBV24-1, the J call TRBJ1-5, with D hard to call. Germline CDR1 reads KGHDR; CDR2 reads SFDVKD. The V gene lost 4 bases and the J gene lost 7 bases, with 28 bases spanning the gap. The CDR3 loop spans 19 amino acids. The CDR3 DNA is TGTGCCACCAGTGACCAGAGGGTCCGCAGTCTTAGGTCCCCCCAGCCCCAGCATTTT. This gives the protein CATSDQRVRSLRSPQPQHF.

The rearrangement links TRBV2 to TRBJ1-2; a possible D gene is TRBD1 (5 bases). The length of the CDR3 is 11 residues. The germline gives CDR1 SNHLY, CDR2 FYNNEI. Trimming cost V 5 bases and J 6 bases, with 7 bases left between them. This CDR3 reads CASSLGDGYTF. The CDR3 coding sequence is TGTGCCAGCAGTTTAGGGGATGGCTACACCTTC.

V and J are TRBV18 and TRBJ2-3, with TRBD2 matching 10 bases. V shed 8 bases, J shed 0 bases, and the junction held 17 bases outside the gene matches. CDR3 length: 19 amino acids. Looked up from germline, CDR1 is KGHSH and CDR2 is LQKENI. The CDR3 DNA reads TGTGCCAGCGCCCCCCCGGGGTGGCTAGCGGGGGCTAGCACAGATACGCAGTATTTT. Protein: CASAPPGWLAGASTDTQYF.

The V gene is TRBV4-2, the J gene TRBJ2-7, with D maybe TRBD2 (5 bases). V was clipped by 0 bases and J by 7 bases, with 13 bases between them. The CDR3 is made up of 14 amino acids. Per germline, CDR1 LGHNA and CDR2 YNFKEQ. CDR3 protein: CASSQEGRLAEQYF. In DNA, the CDR3 is TGTGCCAGCAGCCAAGAAGGGCGGCTAGCTGAGCAGTACTTC.

The chain employs TRBV6-6 and TRBJ1-2; 8 bases match TRBD1. Per the germline V gene, CDR1 is MNHNY and CDR2 is SVGAGI (reference sequence). The CDR3 has 17 residues. V gave up 5 bases and J gave up 4 bases; unmatched junction bases: 15. The CDR3 DNA follows: TGTGCCAGCAGTCGATCGGTGACAGGGGTCCAATCCTATGGCTACACCTTC. Its protein product is CASSRSVTGVQSYGYTF.

This sequence joins TRBV20-1 and TRBJ1-1, with D possibly TRBD1 on 6 matching bases. Germline V gives CDR1 DFQATT, CDR2 SNEGSKA (reference sequence). V lost 6 bases and J lost 4, with 9 bases in between. The CDR3 is 11 amino acids. CDR3 in amino acids: CSAAGVTEAFF. CDR3 DNA: TGCAGTGCGGCAGGGGTCACTGAAGCTTTCTTT.

The chain carries TRBV18 and TRBJ1-2; D ambiguous. CDR1 and CDR2 (germline): KGHSH, LQKENI. V shed 3 bases and J shed 0 bases, with 8 bases lying between them. The CDR3 is 14 amino acids. This CDR3 is CASSPIPANYGYTF. The CDR3 nucleotides read TGTGCCAGCTCACCGATACCAGCTAACTATGGCTACACCTTC.

The V call is TRBV14, the J call TRBJ2-5; 11 nucleotides match TRBD1. V lost 2 bases and J lost 5; bases outside the gene matches: 7. CDR1 and CDR2 from the germline V gene are SGHDN and FVKESK. This CDR3 region has 16 residues. This CDR3 is CASSQWGQGDWETQYF. The DNA for the CDR3 is TGTGCCAGCAGCCAATGGGGACAGGGGGACTGGGAGACCCAGTACTTC. Full variable domain (missing parts from reference TRBV14 and TRBJ2-5): EAGVTQFPSHSVIEKGQTVTLRCDPISGHDNLYWYRRVMGKEIKFLLHFVKESKQDESGMPNNRFLAERTGGTYSTLKVQPAELEDSGVYFCASSQWGQGDWETQYFGPGTRLLVL.

The chain links TRBV6-2 or TRBV6-3 to TRBJ2-2, with TRBD2 identical over 9 bases. The CDR3 covers 16 residues. CDR1 is MNHEY and CDR2 is SVGEGT in the germline V gene. V lost 6 bases to trimming and J lost 2 bases; unmatched junction nucleotides: 7. CDR3 bases: TGTGCCAGCAGCGACAGGCGGGGGGGTAACACCGGGGAGCTGTTTTTT. Translated, it gives CASSDRRGGNTGELFF.

V usage is TRBV10-1 and J usage is TRBJ1-1, with unresolved D. The CDR3 is made up of 11 amino acids. Germline lookup yields CDR1 WNHNN and CDR2 SYGVQD (reference sequence). V dropped 7 bases and J dropped 1 base, with 4 bases sitting between them. The CDR3 reads CASIRNTEAFF. In nucleotides, the CDR3 is TGCGCCAGCATTCGGAACACTGAAGCTTTCTTT.

The chain employs TRBV6-2 or TRBV6-3 and TRBJ1-2; TRBD1 matches at 7 bases. The CDR3 is 14 amino acids. Germline V lookup: CDR1 MNHEY, CDR2 SVGEGT. The trim removed 5 bases at V and 4 bases at J, leaving 7 bases unmatched. CDR3: CASSRSGTAYGYTF. CDR3 DNA: TGTGCCAGCAGTCGTTCCGGGACAGCCTATGGCTACACCTTC.